The 32 T cell receptor beta chains given below trace back to one sample, sequenced in a study of regulatory T cells in long-lasting Graves disease. Time point given: newly diagnosed GD, antithyroid drugs for less than 3 months. PBMCs were the source of the RNA used for TCR sequencing. Investigators prepared the TCR beta libraries by applying iRepertoire HTBI primers and Arm-PCR of CDR3 regions. MiXCR, run by TCRdb on the multiplex PCR reads, gives a single entry per CDR3 protein. The sample has approximately 230,000 distinct CDR3 sequences, about a sixth seen once. The sequencing here drew on peripheral blood mononuclear cells (PBMCs), taken at new diagnosis, from a patient treated with antithyroid drugs. These TCRs come from a female donor with Graves disease.

This clonotype was recorded many times. The V and J genes are TRBV9 and TRBJ2-5; 11 nucleotides agree with TRBD2. V was pared by 3 bases and J by 1 base, with 5 bases of the junction left unmatched. The CDR3 contains 16 residues. CDR1 is SGDLS, CDR2 YYNGEE, per germline. CDR3: CASSAGTSGLQETQYF. The CDR3 DNA is TGTGCCAGCAGCGCAGGGACTAGCGGACTCCAAGAGACCCAGTACTTC. Full variable domain (missing parts from reference TRBV9 and TRBJ2-5): DSGVTQTPKHLITATGQRVTLRCSPRSGDLSVYWYQQSLDQGLQFLIQYYNGEERAKGNILERFSAQQFPDLHSELNLSSLELGDSALYFCASSAGTSGLQETQYFGPGTRLLVL.

V gene TRBV28 combines with J gene TRBJ1-2; D is unclear. V lost 1 base, J lost 7 bases, and 13 bases lay in between. This CDR3 is 14 amino acids long. The germline gives CDR1 MDHEN, CDR2 SYDVKM. CDR3 sequence (DNA): TGTGCCAGCAGTTTATCGGAGGGAGTTCGTGGCTACACCTTC. It codes for CASSLSEGVRGYTF.

The chain recombines TRBV6-2 or TRBV6-3 with TRBJ2-1; TRBD2 might be the D (6 bases). Trimming pared 4 bases from V and 0 bases from J, leaving 13 bases between. This CDR3 is built from 16 residues. The germline gives CDR1 MNHEY, CDR2 SVGEGT. The CDR3: CASSSRDFGSYNEQFF. The CDR3 coding sequence is TGTGCCAGCAGTTCCCGGGACTTCGGCTCCTACAATGAGCAGTTCTTC.

This clonotype was recorded many times. Being one base from a much bigger clone, this may be a read error. The chain uses TRBV14 and TRBJ1-1; D call uncertain. V was cut by 2 bases and J by 1 base, with 5 bases left in between. Per the germline V gene, CDR1 is SGHDN and CDR2 is FVKESK. This CDR3 is built from 13 residues. CDR3 region: CASSQSGNTEAFF. The CDR3 DNA reads TGTGCCAGCAGCCAATCCGGGAACACTGAAGCTTTCTTT. Combining the CDR3 with reference TRBV14 and TRBJ1-1 gives the whole variable domain EAGVTQFPSHSVIEKGQTVTLRCDPISGHDNLYWYRRVMGKEIKFLLHFVKESKQDESGMPNNRFLAERTGGTYSTLKVQPAELEDSGVYFCASSQSGNTEAFFGQGTRLTVV.

This clonotype showed up many times. This rearrangement joins TRBV10-3 to TRBJ1-1, with D uncertain. From germline, CDR1 is ENHRY and CDR2 SYGVKD. The CDR3 is 13 amino acids. V was cut by 5 bases and J by 5 bases, with 12 bases left in between. CDR3 sequence: CAISSLSETEAFF. CDR3 in DNA: TGTGCCATCAGTTCATTGTCCGAAACTGAAGCTTTCTTT.

This clonotype was observed at least ten times. This chain links TRBV2 with TRBJ1-2; 7 bases agree with TRBD1. The CDR3 covers 12 residues. CDR1 SNHLY and CDR2 FYNNEI come from the germline V gene. With V trimmed by 7 bases and J by 7 bases, 6 bases remained unmatched. Here the CDR3 reads CASKDRASGYTF. CDR3 bases: TGTGCCAGCAAAGACAGGGCCTCTGGCTACACCTTC.

This clonotype was observed a handful of times. At one end the junction does not follow the germline gene, possibly because of a read error. V is TRBV6-5 and J is TRBJ1-1, with D maybe TRBD1 (6 bases). Germline CDR1 and CDR2: MNHEY and SVGAGI. The CDR3 has 13 residues. CDR3 loop: CASSSTGWTEASF. DNA of the CDR3: TGTGCCAGCAGTTCCACAGGGTGGACTGAAGCTTCCTTT.

Many counts were recorded for this clonotype. The chain recombines TRBV28 with TRBJ2-6; 7 bases agree with TRBD1. Germline V gives CDR1 MDHEN, CDR2 SYDVKM. There are 18 residues in the CDR3. Losses at the gene ends were 7 bases for V and 0 bases for J; bases not matched to a gene: 12. The CDR3 DNA sequence: TGTGCCAGCAAAACTTTTAGCGCAGGGGGCTCTGGGGCCAACGTCCTGACTTTC. Amino acid sequence: CASKTFSAGGSGANVLTF.

The sample holds a few counts of this clonotype. The chain is built from TRBV20-1 and TRBJ1-2; D may be TRBD1 (6 bases). This CDR3 is 14 amino acids long. V was trimmed by 1 base and J by 5 bases, leaving 14 bases between them. Germline CDR1 DFQATT, CDR2 SNEGSKA (reference sequence). CDR3 sequence (DNA): TGCAGTGCTAGAGGGGAGGGGGGAGGTTATGGCTACACCTTC. This codes for CSARGEGGGYGYTF.

This clonotype was counted at least ten times. V gene TRBV28 combines with J gene TRBJ1-2; no clear D gene. Trimming removed 3 bases from V and 7 bases from J, with 12 bases in between. The CDR3 length is 13 residues. The V gene's germline CDR1 is MDHEN and CDR2 SYDVKM. In DNA form, the CDR3 reads TGTGCCAGCAGTTTGCTACAGCCTCCTGGCTACACCTTC. Translated: CASSLLQPPGYTF.

This clonotype has a count of ten or more. This chain connects TRBV12-3 or TRBV12-4 to TRBJ2-2; TRBD2 might be the D (5 bases). The CDR3 runs 14 residues. Trimming removed 7 bases from V and 0 bases from J, with 9 bases in between. This chain's CDR3 is CASTAGANTGELFF. CDR3 DNA sequence: TGTGCCAGCACAGCCGGGGCGAACACCGGGGAGCTGTTTTTT.

The rearrangement joins TRBV11-1 to TRBJ2-3, with D uncertain. The CDR3 covers 13 residues. Germline assignment: CDR1 SGHAT and CDR2 FQDESV (reference sequence). V lost 5 bases and J 2 bases, leaving 8 bases between the germline ends. The CDR3 sequence: CASSPTPTDTQYF. CDR3 DNA: TGTGCCAGCAGCCCCACTCCCACAGATACGCAGTATTTT. Variable domain in full (rest from reference TRBV11-1 and TRBJ2-3): EAEVAQSPRYKITEKSQAVAFWCDPISGHATLYWYRQILGQGPELLVQFQDESVVDDSQLPKDRFSAERLKGVDSTLKIQPAELGDSAMYLCASSPTPTDTQYFGPGTRLTVL.

In its sample, this clonotype was seen many times. The V gene is TRBV7-3, the J gene TRBJ2-1, with D uncertain. CDR1 and CDR2 (germline): SGHTA, FQGTGA. The CDR3 is 14 amino acids. Trimming stripped 4 bases from V and 3 bases from J, with 10 bases between. The CDR3 DNA reads as TGTGCCAGCAGCTCCAGCCAGGTCTACAATGAGCAGTTCTTC. This encodes CASSSSQVYNEQFF.

This clonotype was seen repeatedly, ten times or more. The V call is TRBV7-9, the J call TRBJ2-7, with 7 bases aligning to TRBD1. V dropped 5 bases and J dropped 3; count of bases not matched to a gene: 10. CDR3 length: 15 residues. CDR1 is SEHNR, CDR2 FQNEAQ, per germline (reference sequence). The CDR3 spells CASSPPGQYVYEQYF. The CDR3 DNA reads TGTGCCAGCAGCCCGCCGGGACAGTACGTCTACGAGCAGTACTTC.

This clonotype was recorded at least ten times. An end of the junction differs from the germline gene, which may be a read error. The chain links TRBV7-9 to TRBJ2-5; tentative D call: TRBD2 (5 bases). Germline V gives CDR1 SEHNR, CDR2 FQNEAQ (reference sequence). The CDR3 runs 11 residues. CDR3 sequence (DNA): TGTGCCAGCAGCTTAGCAATGGACTCCTCCTTC. This encodes CASSLAMDSSF.

At least ten counts were recorded for this clonotype. The V gene is TRBV4-1, the J gene TRBJ2-3; a possible D gene is TRBD1 (5 bases). Germline V lookup: CDR1 MGHRA, CDR2 YSYEKL. This CDR3 contains 15 residues. Trimming pared 2 bases from V and 1 base from J, leaving 10 bases between. CDR3 DNA sequence: TGCGCCAGCAGCCAAACCGGACAACGCACAGATACGCAGTATTTT. It encodes CASSQTGQRTDTQYF.

The sample holds many counts of this clonotype. The chain carries TRBV19 and TRBJ2-7; the D is unclear. The CDR3 has 13 residues. Trimming cost V 5 bases and J 1 base, with 9 bases left between them. Germline values: CDR1 LNHDA, CDR2 SQIVND (reference sequence). The CDR3 DNA sequence: TGTGCCAGTAGTCTGGCCCCGTCCTACGAGCAGTACTTC. Translating it yields CASSLAPSYEQYF.

The V and J genes are TRBV20-1 and TRBJ1-1, with D unresolved. V was shortened by 8 bases and J by 4 bases, with 17 bases between the two germline ends. This CDR3 contains 13 residues. The germline CDR1 and CDR2 sequences are DFQATT and SNEGSKA (reference sequence). The CDR3 nucleotides read TGCAGTCCCTTTCTATCGTTAGGCACTGAAGCTTTCTTT. This gives the protein CSPFLSLGTEAFF.

This clonotype was seen at least ten times. The J gene is TRBJ1-3, the V gene TRBV28; D is undetermined. The CDR3 has 14 amino acids. V was pared by 6 bases and J by 0 bases, with 9 bases between. CDR1 and CDR2 from the germline V gene are MDHEN and SYDVKM. The CDR3 DNA follows: TGTGCCAGCAGCTCATCATTCTCTGGAAACACCATATATTTT. Amino acids: CASSSSFSGNTIYF. Drawing the rest from reference TRBV28 and TRBJ1-3, the complete variable domain is DVKVTQSSRYLVKRTGEKVFLECVQDMDHENMFWYRQDPGLGLRLIYFSYDVKMKEKGDIPEGYSVSREKKERFSLILESASTNQTSMYLCASSSSFSGNTIYFGEGSWLTVV.

For this clonotype: A read error may be the cause here, since a much bigger clone is one base away. V and J are TRBV28 and TRBJ1-1; weak D call: TRBD1 (6 bases). Germline V gene data show CDR1 as MDHEN and CDR2 as SYDVKM. The CDR3 runs 15 residues. The CDR3 is CAGSFRQEVNTEAFF. The CDR3 DNA is TGTGCCGGCAGTTTTCGACAGGAGGTGAACACTGAAGCTTTCTTT.

This clonotype has at least ten counts. This chain links TRBV7-2 with TRBJ1-2, with 9 bases that match TRBD1. With V trimmed by 5 bases and J by 4 bases, 8 bases remained unmatched. Germline CDR1 and CDR2: SGHTA and FQGNSA. There are 15 residues in the CDR3. CDR3 region: CASSPEGTGSYGYTF. As DNA, the CDR3 is TGTGCCAGCAGCCCAGAAGGGACAGGGTCCTATGGCTACACCTTC.

This clonotype was observed at least ten times. The chain has TRBV10-1 and TRBJ2-2, with D perhaps TRBD2 (6 bases). V shed 9 bases and J shed 1 base, with 9 bases lying between them. Germline lookup yields CDR1 WNHNN and CDR2 SYGVQD (reference sequence). This CDR3 region has 13 residues. In DNA form, the CDR3 reads TGCGCCAGGCGGGACGAGAACACCGGGGAGCTGTTTTTT. This encodes CARRDENTGELFF.

In the case of this clonotype: With a much larger clone just one base away, this may be a read error. The rearrangement joins TRBV19 to TRBJ1-5; the D is unclear. The CDR3 totals 14 residues. Germline CDR1 and CDR2: LNHDA and SQIVND (reference sequence). DNA of the CDR3: TGTGCCAGTAGTATAGCGATTAGAAATCAGCTCCAGCATTTT. This gives the protein CASSIAIRNQLQHF.

This clonotype has a handful of counts. The chain combines TRBV18 with TRBJ2-7, with unresolved D. This CDR3 has 15 amino acids. Germline V gene data show CDR1 as KGHSH and CDR2 as LQKENI. The V gene lost 0 bases and the J gene lost 7 bases, with 16 bases spanning the gap. CDR3 nucleotide sequence: TGTGCCAGCTCACCACCGGGTTACCCTCTGGGTGAGCAGTACTTC. It translates to CASSPPGYPLGEQYF.

This clonotype showed up many times. The chain combines TRBV18 with TRBJ2-5; TRBD1 agrees at 8 bases. This CDR3 region has 11 residues. Per germline, CDR1 KGHSH and CDR2 LQKENI. V was clipped by 3 bases and J by 11 bases; unmatched bases: 2. The CDR3, as DNA: TGTGCCAGCTCACCTCGGACAGGGCAGTACTTC. Translation gives CASSPRTGQYF.

The sample holds many counts of this clonotype. The chain is built from TRBV29-1 and TRBJ2-2, with D unresolved. CDR1 and CDR2 from the germline V gene are SQVTM and ANQGSEA. Trimming pared 2 bases from V and 5 bases from J, leaving 18 bases between. The CDR3 is made up of 16 amino acids. The chain's CDR3 is CSVELWVVGRTGELFF. The DNA of the CDR3 is TGCAGCGTTGAATTATGGGTGGTAGGAAGAACCGGGGAGCTGTTTTTT.

This clonotype was found a few times. Just one base apart from a much larger clone, this may be a read error. The V call is TRBV24-1, the J call TRBJ1-2; D unclear. Germline CDR1 KGHDR, CDR2 SFDVKD. Trimming cost V 4 bases and J 7 bases, with 24 bases left between them. This CDR3 has 17 amino acids. The CDR3 DNA reads TGTGCCACCAGTGACTCGCGCCAGAGACGGACTCCGGGTGGCTACACCTTC. This translates into CATSDSRQRRTPGGYTF.

A note on this clonotype: A single base is all that separates this from a far larger clone, so a read error is likely. V is TRBV9 and J is TRBJ2-7; 7 nucleotides match TRBD2. CDR1 and CDR2 from the germline V gene are SGDLS and YYNGEE. This CDR3 region has 14 residues. DNA for the CDR3: TGCGCCAGCAGTGCAGGTAGCGGGCACTGCGAGCAGTACTTC. Its protein product is CASSAGSGHCEQYF.

The genes are TRBV18 and TRBJ2-3; TRBD2 is a possible D gene (5 bases). The CDR3 totals 16 residues. The V gene lost 0 bases and the J gene lost 1 base, with 11 bases spanning the gap. In germline, CDR1 is KGHSH, CDR2 LQKENI. The CDR3 loop reads CASSPPSGLGTDTQYF. CDR3 nucleotides: TGTGCCAGCTCACCACCCTCGGGGTTGGGCACAGATACGCAGTATTTT. The complete variable domain, with remaining parts taken from reference TRBV18 and TRBJ2-3, reads NAGVMQNPRHLVRRRGQEARLRCSPMKGHSHVYWYRQLPEEGLKFMVYLQKENIIDESGMPKERFSAEFPKEGPSILRIQQVVRGDSAAYFCASSPPSGLGTDTQYFGPGTRLTVL.

The rearrangement uses TRBV12-3 or TRBV12-4 and TRBJ1-2; D might be TRBD1 (6 bases). The length of the CDR3 is 13 residues. Trimming cost V 5 bases and J 5 bases, with 12 bases left between them. In DNA, the CDR3 is TGTGCCAGCAGTCAAGGACAGAGTTATGGCTACACCTTC. It is translated as CASSQGQSYGYTF.

There are many counts of this clonotype. This rearrangement joins TRBV20-1 to TRBJ2-1, with 7 bases matching TRBD2. The CDR3 consists of 14 residues. Trimming cost V 3 bases and J 4 bases; bases outside gene matches: 6. Germline V CDR1 and CDR2: DFQATT, SNEGSKA (reference sequence). The CDR3 DNA reads as TGCAGTGCTAGTATCGGGGGAGGGTACAATGAGCAGTTCTTC. Its translation: CSASIGGGYNEQFF.

This clonotype came up many times. The chain joins TRBV18 to TRBJ1-1, with D uncertain. Germline V CDR1 and CDR2: KGHSH, LQKENI. V was trimmed by 1 base and J by 7 bases, leaving 10 bases between them. CDR3 size: 13 residues. CDR3 sequence reads: CASSPRGGLEAFF. The CDR3 nucleotides are TGTGCCAGCTCACCACGAGGCGGACTTGAAGCTTTCTTT.